Each of the 4 T cell receptor beta chains below was sequenced from the same sample in a study of regulatory T cells in long-lasting Graves disease. In building TCR beta libraries, iRepertoire HTBI primers were used together with Arm-PCR of CDR3 regions. TCRdb fed the multiplex PCR reads into MiXCR, producing one record per CDR3 protein. The data contain 400,000 to 450,000 distinct CDR3 sequences, about a quarter of them singletons. Time point reported: persistent/refractory GD, antithyroid drugs over 5 years with positive TRAb. Preparation of the TCR library used RNA extracted from PBMCs. The sequencing used peripheral blood mononuclear cells (PBMCs), collected when the disease was refractory, from a patient treated with antithyroid drugs. The receptors originated from a female donor with Graves disease.

This clonotype was counted ten times or more. The V call is TRBV5-1, the J call TRBJ2-7; no definite D call. CDR1 is SGHRS, CDR2 YFSETQ, per germline. Trimming removed 4 bases from V and 7 bases from J, with 21 bases in between. The CDR3 contains 15 residues. The CDR3 nucleotides are TGCGCCAGCAGCCTAGAAGGACCCACCTGGGGTGAGCAGTACTTC. Its protein product is CASSLEGPTWGEQYF.

The chain joins TRBV12-3 or TRBV12-4 to TRBJ1-2, with a weak D call TRBD1 (5 bases). V gave up 8 bases and J gave up 8 bases, with 27 bases separating them. The CDR3 is made up of 16 amino acids. The CDR3 sequence: CASGYGGKGMYWGYTF. CDR3 DNA: TGTGCCAGCGGTTACGGGGGGAAGGGGATGTATTGGGGCTACACCTTC.

In this sample, this clonotype turned up many times. The chain combines TRBV7-8 with TRBJ2-2, with 9 bases matching TRBD1. Germline values: CDR1 SGHVS, CDR2 FQNEAQ. After removal of 5 bases from V and 7 bases from J, the junction contained 8 bases not matched to a gene. The CDR3 runs to 15 residues. The CDR3 DNA is TGTGCCAGCAGCACCCGGGACAGGGTGGTCGGGGAGCTGTTTTTT. Translating gives CASSTRDRVVGELFF. Full variable domain (rest looked up from reference TRBV7-8 and TRBJ2-2): GAGVSQSPRYKVAKRGQDVALRCDPISGHVSLFWYQQALGQGPEFLTYFQNEAQLDKSGLPSDRFFAERPEGSVSTLKIQRTQQEDSAVYLCASSTRDRVVGELFFGEGSRLTVL.

The chain combines TRBV11-2 with TRBJ1-6; weak D call: TRBD1 (5 bases). V gave up 1 base and J gave up 7 bases, with 11 bases separating them. Germline CDR1 SGHAT, CDR2 FQNNGV. This CDR3 has 15 amino acids. CDR3 nucleotide sequence: TGTGCCAGCAGCTTAGCCCTAGGGACCAATTCACCCCTCCACTTT. Protein product: CASSLALGTNSPLHF.